This T cell receptor beta chain stems from a study of blood T cell repertoires in COVID-19. In the study overall: The United States, Italy and Spain were the sources of the acute and convalescent COVID-19 samples. PBMCs, B-cell-depleted T cells, or T cells provided the cDNA or gDNA that made up the material.

CDR1 and CDR2 from the germline V gene are SGHRS and YFSETQ. Germline trimming cut 2 bases from V and 4 bases from J; bases unmatched to any gene: 0. This CDR3 contains 13 residues. Under the authors' procedure: Amplifying reference gene primers gave estimates of nucleated cell counts. Produced via immunoSEQ multiplex PCR; TCRdb's table is partial and in-frame only. The V and J calls and the clone size are those of that table, but D and trimming were determined from the DNA. The sample has approximately 100,000 clones, about 80% seen once. The receptor's source is a woman aged 55-69 years with acute or convalescent COVID-19. This chain uses TRBV5-1 with TRBJ2-3; TRBD2 matches 8 bases. Sequenced input: peripheral blood. The chain's CDR3 is CASSFSGADTQYF. The CDR3 DNA reads TGCGCCAGCAGCTTTAGCGGGGCAGATACGCAGTATTTT.